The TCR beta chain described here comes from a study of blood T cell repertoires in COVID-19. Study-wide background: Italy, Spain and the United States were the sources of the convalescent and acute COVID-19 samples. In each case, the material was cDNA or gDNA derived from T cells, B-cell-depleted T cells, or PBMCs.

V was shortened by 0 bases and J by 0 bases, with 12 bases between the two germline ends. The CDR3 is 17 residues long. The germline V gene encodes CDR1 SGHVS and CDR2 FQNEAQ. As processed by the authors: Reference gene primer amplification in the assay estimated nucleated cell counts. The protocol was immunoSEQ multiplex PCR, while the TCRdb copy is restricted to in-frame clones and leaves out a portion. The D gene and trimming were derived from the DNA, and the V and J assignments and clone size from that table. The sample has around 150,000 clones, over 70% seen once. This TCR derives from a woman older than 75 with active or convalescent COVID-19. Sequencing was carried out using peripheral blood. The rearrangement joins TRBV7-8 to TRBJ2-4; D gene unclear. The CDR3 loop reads CASSLALYTEAKNIQYF. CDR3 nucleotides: TGTGCCAGCAGCTTAGCTTTATACACCGAAGCCAAAAACATTCAGTACTTC.